The source of this TCR beta chain is a study of identical twins. Germline V gene data show CDR1 as SNHLY and CDR2 as FYNNEI. V trimming: 2 bases; J trimming: 3 bases; junction bases outside the gene matches: 9. This CDR3 region has 19 residues. As concerns this clonotype: What it binds is unknown.

Study-wide findings and caveats: The same donors were not followed; conclusions instead depended on cross-sectional statistical analysis.

Each CDR3 protein is one row after TCRdb ran MiXCR on the 5' RACE reads. In the table there are around 550,000 distinct CDR3 sequences, 12% to 15% of which are singletons. The same specimen was also included in a second study, on yellow fever vaccine responses in identical twins. That source adds: Reportedly, the T cell response mounted by twins to vaccine seemed partly convergent, partly personalized.

This clonotype originated in a woman aged 18-29 years in good health. The rearrangement links TRBV2 to TRBJ2-1; TRBD2 matches at 14 bases. Material: CD4+ T cells sorted from blood. This CDR3 is CASSEPPGLAGAGYNEQFF. DNA for the CDR3: TGTGCCAGCAGTGAACCTCCGGGACTAGCGGGAGCGGGCTACAATGAGCAGTTCTTC. Looking up the rest from reference TRBV2 and TRBJ2-1 gives the full variable domain: EPEVTQTPSHQVTQMGQEVILRCVPISNHLYFYWYRQILGQKVEFLVSFYNNEISEKSEIFDDQFSVERPDGSNFTLKIRSTKLEDSAMYFCASSEPPGLAGAGYNEQFFGPGTRLTVL.